This passage covers 16 T cell receptor beta chains from one sample sequenced in a study of blood T cell repertoires in COVID-19. The method was immunoSEQ multiplex PCR; TCRdb's version includes in-frame clones alone and lacks a portion of them. The table has a few hundred thousand clones, about 81% seen once. What was sequenced was peripheral blood. Receptors originate from a woman in her 70s with COVID-19, enrolled during active disease.

CDR3 in DNA: TGTGCCAGCAGCTTAATGGTGGTGAGCGAGCAGTACTTC. Translating it yields CASSLMVVSEQYF. The rearrangement links TRBV7-8 to TRBJ2-7; D is unresolved. Trimming stripped 2 bases from V and 6 bases from J, with 11 bases between. Germline loops: CDR1 SGHVS, CDR2 FQNEAQ. This CDR3 comprises 13 residues.

The chain couples TRBV28 to TRBJ2-7; 8 bases line up with TRBD2. CDR3 length equals 16 residues. V shed 5 bases and J 5 bases; nucleotides not matched to a gene: 14. From germline, CDR1 is MDHEN and CDR2 SYDVKM. This CDR3 is CASSPPGGGSWDEQYF. DNA of the CDR3: TGTGCCAGCAGTCCACCGGGAGGGGGTAGCTGGGACGAGCAGTACTTC. Together with reference TRBV28 and TRBJ2-7, the CDR3 gives the full variable domain: DVKVTQSSRYLVKRTGEKVFLECVQDMDHENMFWYRQDPGLGLRLIYFSYDVKMKEKGDIPEGYSVSREKKERFSLILESASTNQTSMYLCASSPPGGGSWDEQYFGPGTRLTVT.

This rearrangement joins TRBV15 to TRBJ1-1, with 11 bases identical to TRBD1. The CDR3 length is 16 residues. Trimming cost V 3 bases and J 3 bases; bases outside gene matches: 6. Germline CDR1 and CDR2: LNHNV and YYDKDF (reference sequence). CDR3 in DNA: TGTGCCACCAGCAGCGGACAGGGGGCAGGCTACACTGAAGCTTTCTTT. Translation gives CATSSGQGAGYTEAFF.

The chain has TRBV9 and TRBJ2-2, with 10 bases that match TRBD2. The V segment lost 0 bases and the J segment 6 bases; nucleotides outside the gene matches: 8. Germline assignment: CDR1 SGDLS and CDR2 YYNGEE. This CDR3 spans 17 amino acids. The DNA for the CDR3 is TGTGCCAGCAGCGTAGATTCTAGCGGGAGACTGGCCGGGGAGCTGTTTTTT. This encodes CASSVDSSGRLAGELFF.

The chain carries TRBV9 and TRBJ2-1, with 11 bases identical to TRBD2. This CDR3 has 17 amino acids. Germline assignment: CDR1 SGDLS and CDR2 YYNGEE. With V trimmed by 3 bases and J by 3 bases, 8 bases remained unmatched. CDR3 sequence (DNA): TGTGCCAGCAGCGCCCCCCTAGCGGGAGGACTCTACAATGAGCAGTTCTTC. Protein product: CASSAPLAGGLYNEQFF.

This clone has just a few counts. CDR3 region: CASSSGRAGVNTEAFF. CDR3 nucleotides: TGCGCCAGCAGCTCCGGGAGGGCAGGGGTGAACACTGAAGCTTTCTTT. V is TRBV5-1 and J is TRBJ1-1, with a tentative D call TRBD1 (6 bases). The V and J ends lost 3 bases and 0 bases respectively, with 15 bases between them. CDR1 is SGHRS and CDR2 is YFSETQ in the germline V gene. There are 16 residues in the CDR3.

This chain uses TRBV28 with TRBJ1-1; 10 nucleotides align to TRBD1. V lost 5 bases, J lost 5 bases, and 8 bases stayed unmatched. Germline assignment: CDR1 MDHEN and CDR2 SYDVKM. This CDR3 contains 15 residues. The CDR3 nucleotides read TGTGCCAGCAGTCGCCCCGGGACAGGGGATACTGAAGCTTTCTTT. Residues: CASSRPGTGDTEAFF.

The rearrangement joins TRBV6-5 to TRBJ1-2; 10 positions match TRBD1. V shed 6 bases, J shed 2 bases, and the junction held 3 bases outside the gene matches. The CDR3 sequence is 14 residues long. Germline V gene lookup returns CDR1 MNHEY and CDR2 SVGAGI. CDR3 sequence reads: CASSMGQGNYGYTF. As DNA, the CDR3 is TGTGCCAGCAGCATGGGACAGGGGAACTATGGCTACACCTTC.

V is TRBV5-6 and J is TRBJ2-1; 9 nucleotides agree with TRBD1. Germline loops: CDR1 SGHDT, CDR2 YYEEEE. V trimming: 4 bases; J trimming: 4 bases; junction bases outside the gene matches: 6. The CDR3 spans 15 residues. The DNA for the CDR3 is TGTGCCAGCAGCGGCGGAGGGACAGGGTACAATGAGCAGTTCTTC. This sequence encodes CASSGGGTGYNEQFF.

This chain joins TRBV29-1 and TRBJ2-3; 9 positions agree with TRBD2. Per germline, CDR1 SQVTM and CDR2 ANQGSEA. This CDR3 spans 14 amino acids. Trimming removed 7 bases from V and 1 base from J; junction bases left unmatched: 6. The CDR3 sequence: CSAGTSRGTDTQYF. The CDR3 DNA is TGCAGCGCCGGGACTAGCCGGGGCACAGATACGCAGTATTTT.

V gene TRBV19 combines with J gene TRBJ1-5; 7 nucleotides match TRBD1. The CDR3 consists of 17 residues. V trimming: 5 bases; J trimming: 3 bases; junction bases outside the gene matches: 13. CDR1 is LNHDA and CDR2 is SQIVND in the germline V gene (reference sequence). The CDR3 loop is CASSGAGGFNLNQPQHF. The CDR3 bases are TGTGCCAGTAGTGGGGCAGGGGGATTCAACCTCAATCAGCCCCAGCATTTT.

CDR3 coding DNA: TGTGCCAGCAGCTTAGCGCTAGCGGACCAACAGTTCTTC. Amino acid sequence: CASSLALADQQFF. This chain joins TRBV7-2 and TRBJ2-1; TRBD2 matches at 7 bases. Germline-derived CDR1 and CDR2 are SGHTA and FQGNSA. The CDR3 length is 13 residues. V gave up 0 bases and J gave up 13 bases; unmatched junction bases: 6.

The V gene is TRBV27, the J gene TRBJ2-7, with TRBD2 identical over 8 bases. The germline V gene encodes CDR1 MNHEY and CDR2 SMNVEV (reference sequence). V trimming: 1 base; J trimming: 2 bases; junction bases outside the gene matches: 4. CDR3 length equals 15 residues. CDR3 sequence reads: CASSLFRLAPYEQYF. CDR3 in DNA: TGTGCCAGCAGTTTATTTCGACTAGCGCCCTACGAGCAGTACTTC.

About this clone: The final CDR3 position lacks the conserved phenylalanine or tryptophan, pointing to a likely read error. It is unclear where the CDR3 begins or ends on the DNA, so no DNA is shown, and the CDR3 is as TCRdb lists it. The chain carries TRBV6-5 and TRBJ2-7; no check of the table's D call, TRBD1, against the DNA was made. In germline, CDR1 is MNHEY, CDR2 SVGAGI. The CDR3 region is 12 residues in length, termini included. The CDR3 is CASSSGDRVRGS.

The chain couples TRBV7-8 to TRBJ2-5; possibly TRBD1 for D (6 bases). Trimming shortened V by 1 base and J by 2 bases, and 23 bases separated the two germline ends. The CDR3 contains 19 residues. Germline V gene data show CDR1 as SGHVS and CDR2 as FQNEAQ. The CDR3 DNA is TGTGCCAGCAGCTTAGTTTCTCAATTTGGACAGACCATTCAAGAGACCCAGTACTTC. It translates to CASSLVSQFGQTIQETQYF.

The CDR3 DNA is TGTGCCAGCAGCTCCCGGGTAGCGGGGGGGGACGAGCAGTTCTTC. This translates into CASSSRVAGGDEQFF. The chain employs TRBV9 and TRBJ2-1, with TRBD2 identical over 11 bases. CDR3 length: 15 amino acids. Germline loops: CDR1 SGDLS, CDR2 YYNGEE. V was pared by 4 bases and J by 10 bases, with 10 bases of the junction left unmatched.